A single sample gave rise to the 22 T cell receptor beta chains below, sequenced in a study of tumor-infiltrating lymphocytes in primary liver carcinoma. With a constant-region primer, TCR beta cDNA was made from 450 to 650 ng of total RNA. For TCR beta, libraries were produced by three nested multiplex PCR rounds using slightly modified ARM-PCR. A C-beta reverse primer and TRBV1-TRBV30 forward primers served in each of the first two PCR rounds, at about 9 cycles apiece. One entry per CDR3 protein, called by TCRdb with MiXCR from the multiplex PCR reads. The repertoire holds about 210,000 distinct CDR3 sequences, around four fifths seen once, with 15% to 20% in the top ten. Without any cell sorting, roughly 20-33 mg of bulk tissue yielded co-extracted RNA and DNA. The sequencing input was tumor tissue from primary liver carcinoma. Receptor source: a man aged 35 to 55 with primary liver carcinoma and hepatitis B virus infection.

Turning to this clonotype: One end of the junction does not line up with germline, which may come from a read error. V is TRBV18 and J is TRBJ2-2; unclear D gene. This CDR3 has 16 amino acids. Per the germline V gene, CDR1 is KGHSH and CDR2 is LQKENI. The CDR3 nucleotides read TGTGCAAGCTCAACATCTCGGCGCCGGTCCACCGGGGAGCTGTTTTTT. Its translation is CASSTSRRRSTGELFF.

Turning to this clonotype: At one end, the junction sequence differs from germline, possibly due to a read error. V is TRBV6-1 and J is TRBJ2-4; 8 positions match TRBD1. Germline V gene data show CDR1 as MNHNS and CDR2 as SASEGT. The CDR3 sequence is 16 residues long. The CDR3 nucleotides read TGTGTCAGCAGTGTCACAGGGGGGTTCGGCATAAACATTCAGTACTTC. Translating it yields CVSSVTGGFGINIQYF.

Points on this clonotype: Compared with germline, one end of the junction differs, possibly owing to a read error. This sequence joins TRBV4-3 and TRBJ2-2, with D possibly TRBD2 on 5 matching bases. The CDR3 spans 18 residues. Germline V gene lookup returns CDR1 LGHNA and CDR2 YSLEER. The CDR3 DNA sequence: TGCGCCAGCAGCCAAACCACTAGTGGACTTACGAATACCGGGGAGCTGTTTTTT. It is translated as CASSQTTSGLTNTGELFF.

This clonotype has only one observation. At one boundary the junction diverges from the germline segment, which might be a read error. The chain employs TRBV7-9 and TRBJ1-4, with a tentative D call TRBD1 (6 bases). The CDR3 is 17 amino acids. CDR1 and CDR2 (germline): SEHNR, FQNEAQ (reference sequence). This chain's CDR3 is CASSLDGGRGTNEKMFF. In DNA form, the CDR3 reads TGTGCCAGCAGCTTAGACGGGGGGCGTGGGACTAATGAAAAAATGTTTTTT.

Concerning this clonotype itself: This CDR3 is missing its conserved last phenylalanine or tryptophan, likely due to a read error. The V and J genes are TRBV11-2 and TRBJ2-3; D is perhaps TRBD1 (6 bases). Germline V gene data show CDR1 as SGHAT and CDR2 as FQNNGV. The CDR3 extends over 16 amino acids. In DNA, the CDR3 is TGTGCCAGCAGCAGAAGAACTACAGGGAACACAGAAACGCAGTATCTT. Translation gives CASSRRTTGNTETQYL.

With respect to this clonotype: One junction end disagrees with the germline gene, perhaps due to a read error. The V call is TRBV11-2, the J call TRBJ2-7; D uncertain. Germline V gives CDR1 SGHAT, CDR2 FQNNGV. The CDR3 length is 15 residues. The DNA of the CDR3 is TGTGTCAGCAGCTTACGATGGACCGTGGAAAACGAGCAGAACTTC. It encodes CVSSLRWTVENEQNF. The whole variable domain, remainder taken from reference TRBV11-2 and TRBJ2-7, is EAGVAQSPRYKIIEKRQSVAFWCNPISGHATLYWYQQILGQGPKLLIQFQNNGVVDDSQLPKDRFSAERLKGVDSTLKIQPAKLEDSAVYLCVSSLRWTVENEQNFGPGTRLTVT.

Of note for this clonotype: This is likely a read error, given that the CDR3 carries no conserved phenylalanine or tryptophan at its end. The limits of the CDR3 on the DNA are not certain, so only TCRdb's listed CDR3 is given. The chain couples TRBV6-6 to TRBJ2-2; TRBD2 is the table's D call, not checked against the DNA. The CDR3 is 20 residues long, ends included. Germline values: CDR1 MNHNY, CDR2 SVGAGI (reference sequence). CDR3 loop: CASSYMGTGLAGAKSGEPFV.

At least ten counts were recorded for this clonotype. This rearrangement joins TRBV28 to TRBJ2-5; no reliable D call. V lost 8 bases and J 4 bases, leaving 14 bases between the germline ends. Germline V gene data show CDR1 as MDHEN and CDR2 as SYDVKM. The length of the CDR3 is 13 residues. The CDR3 loop reads CASRRQGPETQYF. CDR3 sequence (DNA): TGTGCCAGCCGCCGACAAGGCCCAGAGACCCAGTACTTC.

This clonotype was recorded only once. One end of the junction is discordant with germline, which a read error may explain. The chain is built from TRBV9 and TRBJ2-6, with a tentative D call TRBD2 (5 bases). Germline V CDR1 and CDR2: SGDLS, YYNGEE. CDR3 length: 14 amino acids. In DNA form, the CDR3 reads TGTACCAGCAGCGTGACTATGGAGGCCAACGTCCTGACTTTC. Translated, it gives CTSSVTMEANVLTF.

A remark on this clonotype: One end of the junction fails to match germline, which may point to a read error. V and J are TRBV24-1 and TRBJ2-1; 10 nucleotides align to TRBD2. Germline assignment: CDR1 KGHDR and CDR2 SFDVKD. The CDR3 covers 18 residues. This CDR3 is CVTSDLDRRTSGYNEQFF. The CDR3 region has the DNA TGTGTCACCAGTGATTTGGATCGAAGGACTAGCGGATACAATGAGCAGTTCTTC.

In this sample, this clonotype turned up once. An end of the junction does not agree with germline; a read error may underlie this. The chain uses TRBV20-1 and TRBJ2-5, with D possibly TRBD2 on 7 matching bases. CDR3 length: 15 residues. Germline V gene lookup returns CDR1 DFQATT and CDR2 SNEGSKA (reference sequence). This CDR3 reads CSTRDQQGGGETQYF. The DNA of the CDR3 is TGCAGTACTAGAGATCAACAGGGCGGGGGAGAGACCCAGTACTTC.

Details on this clonotype: A read error may produce the germline difference seen at one junction end. The rearrangement links TRBV7-8 to TRBJ2-7; D remains ambiguous. From germline, CDR1 is SGHVS and CDR2 FQNEAQ. CDR3 length: 11 amino acids. In DNA, the CDR3 is TGTACCAGCAGCTTATCCTATGAGCAGTACTTT. Translating gives CTSSLSYEQYF.

This clonotype appeared a single time. At one of its ends the junction is not consistent with the germline gene, which may arise from a read error. The rearrangement joins TRBV11-2 to TRBJ1-2, with D perhaps matching TRBD1 (5 bases). The CDR3 length is 15 residues. CDR1 is SGHAT, CDR2 FQNNGV, per germline. In DNA form, the CDR3 reads TGTGCGAGCAGCACATCGGCAGGGTTGATGCCTGGCTACACCTTC. It specifies CASSTSAGLMPGYTF.

This chain links TRBV29-1 with TRBJ2-5; tentatively, D is TRBD1 (5 bases). Per germline, CDR1 SQVTM and CDR2 ANQGSEA. CDR3 length: 13 residues. V was pared by 8 bases and J by 2 bases, with 15 bases between. The CDR3 nucleotides read TGCAGCACTACGTGGGGCACGCAAGAGACCCAGTACTTC. Translated, it gives CSTTWGTQETQYF.

Concerning this clonotype: This may arise from a read error, as a much more abundant clone is one base away. The chain links TRBV5-1 to TRBJ1-1; possible D gene TRBD1, 5 bases. The CDR3 extends over 15 amino acids. CDR1 is SGHRS, CDR2 YFSETQ, per germline. Trimming took off 4 bases at V and 4 bases at J, with 17 bases between the two ends. The CDR3 sequence: CASSSGAGDLTEAFF. The CDR3 DNA sequence: TGCGCCAGCAGCAGCGGGGCGGGGGATCTCACTGAAGCTTTCTTT.

A word on this clonotype: The germline gene is not matched at one end of the junction; a read error may be the cause. In nucleotides, the CDR3 is TGTGCCACCAGCTTTCCCCGGACTAGTGGGACCAAAAACATTCACTACTTC. Translation: CATSFPRTSGTKNIHYF. This chain joins TRBV11-1 and TRBJ2-4; 7 bases align to TRBD2. The germline CDR1 and CDR2 sequences are SGHAT and FQDESV (reference sequence). The CDR3 consists of 17 residues.

V and J are TRBV10-3 and TRBJ2-5; D gene unclear. V lost 5 bases to trimming and J lost 4 bases, with 11 bases between them. CDR1 is ENHRY and CDR2 is SYGVKD in the germline V gene. This CDR3 has 13 residues. This CDR3 reads CAISTDRRETQYF. The DNA for the CDR3 is TGTGCCATCAGTACAGATCGGAGAGAGACCCAGTACTTC.

The chain joins TRBV7-2 to TRBJ2-5, with unresolved D. With 3 bases removed from V and 1 base from J, the gap between germline ends came to 12 bases. Per the germline V gene, CDR1 is SGHTA and CDR2 is FQGNSA. The CDR3 covers 15 residues. The CDR3 DNA sequence: TGTGCCAGCAGCTTTGGCGGACGGACCCAAGAGACCCAGTACTTC. This codes for CASSFGGRTQETQYF.

Details on this clonotype: Likely a read error: the CDR3 ends without its conserved phenylalanine or tryptophan. This sequence joins TRBV4-1 and TRBJ1-4; tentatively, D is TRBD1 (6 bases). The CDR3 runs to 15 residues. CDR1 is MGHRA, CDR2 YSYEKL, per germline. The CDR3 here is CASSLWGAAREKLFL. The CDR3 nucleotides read TGCGCAAGCAGCCTCTGGGGGGCGGCTAGAGAAAAACTGTTTTTA.

Of note for this clonotype: An end of the junction differs from the germline gene, which may be a read error. The gene calls are TRBV12-3 or TRBV12-4 and TRBJ2-1; D unresolved. The CDR3 sequence is 15 residues long. As DNA, the CDR3 is TGTGCCAGCCAACCGAACAGACAAGCTTATAATGTGCAGTTCTTC. This translates into CASQPNRQAYNVQFF.

Points on this clonotype: A single base separates this from a much larger clone, so it may be a read error. The chain has TRBV7-9 and TRBJ2-5; tentatively, D is TRBD2 (7 bases). CDR3 length: 12 amino acids. V was trimmed by 8 bases and J by 4 bases, leaving 11 bases between them. Germline V gene lookup returns CDR1 SEHNR and CDR2 FQNEAQ (reference sequence). This CDR3 reads CASYREGETQYF. The CDR3 region has the DNA TGTGCCAGCTACAGGGAGGGAGAGACCCAGTACTTC.

Sample share makes this clonotype medium-sized. This sequence joins TRBV29-1 and TRBJ2-5; the match to TRBD1 covers 10 bases. Germline assignment: CDR1 SQVTM and CDR2 ANQGSEA. This CDR3 contains 15 residues. J was trimmed by 2 bases and V by 3 bases; bases with no gene match: 6. This chain's CDR3 is CSVEPDRGRQETQYF. CDR3 nucleotides: TGCAGCGTTGAGCCCGACAGGGGGCGGCAAGAGACCCAGTACTTC.